This record looks at one T cell receptor beta chain sequence and its context. What it binds is not known. The source of the sample is a study of T cell responses to AZD1222 COVID-19 vaccine. Notes on the study in general: Clonal diversity was possibly underestimated, and the donors were mostly white British, with more females. Unmutated regions of variants are reportedly targeted by nearly half of spike-specific TCRs. At baseline, seropositivity was found in only a handful of AZD1222 recipients. It was only after the peak T cell response that any repertoires were sampled.

Only in-frame clones appear in the TCRdb table, and some are missing; sequencing was by immunoSEQ multiplex PCR. Among about 150,000 clones, approximately 90% were seen once, and the ten largest hold approximately 1.8%. The V end lost 3 bases, the J end lost 6 bases, and 17 bases lay between the germline ends. Germline V gene lookup returns CDR1 LNHDA and CDR2 SQIVND (reference sequence). The CDR3 has 15 amino acids. The origin of this receptor is an adult in good health. Sequenced here: peripheral blood, sampled on day 0 of AZD1222 vaccination. The chain couples TRBV19 to TRBJ1-1; no clear D gene. The CDR3 DNA follows: TGTGCCAGTAGTATCAGGTCGGGGTATAGTGCTGAAGCTTTCTTT. Translating gives CASSIRSGYSAEAFF.